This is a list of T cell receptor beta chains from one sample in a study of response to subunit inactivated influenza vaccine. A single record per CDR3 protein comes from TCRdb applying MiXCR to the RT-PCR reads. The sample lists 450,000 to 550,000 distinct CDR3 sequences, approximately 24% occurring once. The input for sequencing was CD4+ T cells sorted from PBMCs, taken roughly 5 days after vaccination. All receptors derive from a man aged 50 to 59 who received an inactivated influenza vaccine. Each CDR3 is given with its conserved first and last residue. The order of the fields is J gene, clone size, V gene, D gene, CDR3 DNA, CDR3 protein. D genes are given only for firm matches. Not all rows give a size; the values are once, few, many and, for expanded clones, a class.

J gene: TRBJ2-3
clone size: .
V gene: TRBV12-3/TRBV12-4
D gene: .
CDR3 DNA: TGTGCCAGCAGTCCGGGGCTAGATACAGATACGCAGTATTTT
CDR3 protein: CASSPGLDTDTQYF

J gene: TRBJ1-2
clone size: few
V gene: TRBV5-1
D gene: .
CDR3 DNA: TGCGCCAGCAGCTTGACGGGGGAAGCTAACTATGGCTACACCTTC
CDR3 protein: CASSLTGEANYGYTF

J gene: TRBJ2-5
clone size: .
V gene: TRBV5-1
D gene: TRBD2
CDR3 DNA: TGCGCCAGCAGTCGCGGGGGGCAGTCCCAAGAGACCCAGTACTTC
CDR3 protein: CASSRGGQSQETQYF

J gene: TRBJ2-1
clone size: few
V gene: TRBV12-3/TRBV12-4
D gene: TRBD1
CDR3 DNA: TGTGCCAGCAGGGGGGACAGGGGGCAACTCAATGAGCAGTTCTTC
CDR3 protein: CASRGDRGQLNEQFF

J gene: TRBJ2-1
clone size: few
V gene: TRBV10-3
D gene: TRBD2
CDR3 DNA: TGTGCCATTAGGACTAGCGGGAGTTCCTACAATGAGCAGTTCTTC
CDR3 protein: CAIRTSGSSYNEQFF

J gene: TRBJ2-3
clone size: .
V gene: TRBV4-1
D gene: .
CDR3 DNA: TGCGCCAGCAGCCCAGCCGAACAGTCCCCACGGTCCGAGCAGTATTTT
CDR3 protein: CASSPAEQSPRSEQYF

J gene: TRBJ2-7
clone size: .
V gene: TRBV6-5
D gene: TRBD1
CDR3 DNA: TGTGCCAGCAGTTACTTTCGGGTGGGACAGGGAACCTACGAGCAGTACTTC
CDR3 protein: CASSYFRVGQGTYEQYF

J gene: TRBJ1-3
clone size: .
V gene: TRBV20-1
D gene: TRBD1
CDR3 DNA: TGCAGTGCTAGAGTCGGGACAGGGTTATCTGGAAACACCATATATTTT
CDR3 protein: CSARVGTGLSGNTIYF

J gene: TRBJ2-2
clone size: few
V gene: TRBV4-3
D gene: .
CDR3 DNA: TGCGCCAGCAGCCAAGAGAGGAGCACCGGGGAGCTGTTTTTT
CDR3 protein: CASSQERSTGELFF

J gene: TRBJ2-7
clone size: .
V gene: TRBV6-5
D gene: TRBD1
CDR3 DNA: TGTGCCAGCAGTTACACGCAGGGGGTACGCGAGCAGTACTTC
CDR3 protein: CASSYTQGVREQYF

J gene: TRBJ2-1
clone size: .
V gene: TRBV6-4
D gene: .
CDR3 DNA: TGTGCCAGCAGTGACTCGAACAGAGGCATGGGTGAGCAGTTCTTC
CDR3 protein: CASSDSNRGMGEQFF

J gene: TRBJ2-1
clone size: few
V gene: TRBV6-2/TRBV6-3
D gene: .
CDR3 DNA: TGTGCCAGCAGTTATCTTCCTCCCGGTAGCGGCCTATACAATGAGCAGTTCTTC
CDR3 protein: CASSYLPPGSGLYNEQFF

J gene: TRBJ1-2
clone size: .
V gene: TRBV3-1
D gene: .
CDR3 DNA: TGTGCCAGCAGCCAACAAAGGGTTGCACTAGGCTATGGCTACACCTTC
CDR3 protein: CASSQQRVALGYGYTF

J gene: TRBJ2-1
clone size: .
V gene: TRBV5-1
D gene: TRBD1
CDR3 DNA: TGCGCCAGCAGGAGGGACAGCAACTCCTACAATGAGCAGTTCTTC
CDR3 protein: CASRRDSNSYNEQFF

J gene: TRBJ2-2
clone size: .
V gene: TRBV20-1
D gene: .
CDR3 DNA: TGCAGTGCTAGCAGAGTAGGGAACACCGGGGAGCTGTTTTTT
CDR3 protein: CSASRVGNTGELFF

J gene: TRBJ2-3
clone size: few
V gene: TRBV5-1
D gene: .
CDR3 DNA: TGCGCCAGCAGCACCACTAGGCAAGGGCTCACAGATACGCAGTATTTT
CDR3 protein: CASSTTRQGLTDTQYF

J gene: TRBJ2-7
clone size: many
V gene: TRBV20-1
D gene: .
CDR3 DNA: TGCAGTGCTAGAGAGGGAAACACTTGGTACGAGCAGTACTTC
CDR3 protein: CSAREGNTWYEQYF

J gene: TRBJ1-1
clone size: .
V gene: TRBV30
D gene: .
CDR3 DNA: TGTGCCTCCTCAGACAGGAACACTGAAGCTTTCTTT
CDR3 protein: CASSDRNTEAFF

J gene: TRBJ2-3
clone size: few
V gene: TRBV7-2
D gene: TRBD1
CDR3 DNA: TGTGCCAGCAGCTCGGTCCCGGGACAGGGGGATACGCAGTATTTT
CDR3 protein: CASSSVPGQGDTQYF

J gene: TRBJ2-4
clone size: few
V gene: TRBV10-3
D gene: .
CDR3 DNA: TGTGCCATCAAAACTCAGGGAGCCAAAAACATTCAGTACTTC
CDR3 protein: CAIKTQGAKNIQYF

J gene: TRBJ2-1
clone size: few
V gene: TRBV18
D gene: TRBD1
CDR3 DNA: TGTGCCAGCTCACCCAGGACAGGGGCCAATGAGCAGTTCTTC
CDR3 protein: CASSPRTGANEQFF

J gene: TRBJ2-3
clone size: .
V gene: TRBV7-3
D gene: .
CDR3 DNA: TGTGCCAGCAGCTTAATGCAGATAAGTAGCACAGATACGCAGTATTTT
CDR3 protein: CASSLMQISSTDTQYF

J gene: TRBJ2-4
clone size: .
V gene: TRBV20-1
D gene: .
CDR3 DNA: TGCAGTGCTAGGGCGAACAGGGGGGCGGGGGGAAACATTCAGTACTTC
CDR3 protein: CSARANRGAGGNIQYF

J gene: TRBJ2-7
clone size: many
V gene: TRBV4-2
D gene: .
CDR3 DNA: TGTGCCAGCAGCCAAGATGTATCGGGACTCAGCTCCTACGAGCAGTACTTC
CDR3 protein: CASSQDVSGLSSYEQYF

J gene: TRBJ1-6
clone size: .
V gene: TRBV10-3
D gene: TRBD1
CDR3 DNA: TGTGCCATCAGTGAGGGGACAGGGGTTGGGTCACCCCTCCACTTT
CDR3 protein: CAISEGTGVGSPLHF

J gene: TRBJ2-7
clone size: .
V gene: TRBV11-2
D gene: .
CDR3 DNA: TGTGCCAGCACCCAAGTAGCAGGGAGTCGGGAGCAGTACTTC
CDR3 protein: CASTQVAGSREQYF

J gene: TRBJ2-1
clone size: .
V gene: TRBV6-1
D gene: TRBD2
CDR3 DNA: TGTGCCAGCTGCACTAGCGGGGGGCTGTACAATGAGCAGTTCTTC
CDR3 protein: CASCTSGGLYNEQFF

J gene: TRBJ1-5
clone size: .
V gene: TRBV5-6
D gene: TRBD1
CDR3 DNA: TGTGCCAGCAGCCTCCTACAGGGGGCTGATCAGCCCCAGCATTTT
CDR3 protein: CASSLLQGADQPQHF

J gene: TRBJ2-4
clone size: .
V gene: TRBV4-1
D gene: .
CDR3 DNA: TGCGCCAGCAGCCAGGGCGGATTCTGGGGGGACATTCAGTACTTC
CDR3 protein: CASSQGGFWGDIQYF

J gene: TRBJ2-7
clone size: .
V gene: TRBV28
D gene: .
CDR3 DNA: TGTGCCAGCACCCCGACAGATTCTTCCTACGAGCAGTACTTC
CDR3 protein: CASTPTDSSYEQYF

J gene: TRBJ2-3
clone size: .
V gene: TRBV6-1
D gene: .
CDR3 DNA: TGTGCCAGCAGTGAAACGGCCCTTACGCAGTATTTT
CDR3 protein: CASSETALTQYF

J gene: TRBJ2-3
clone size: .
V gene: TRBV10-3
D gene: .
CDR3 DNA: TGTGCCATCAGTAACTACGGGGGGCCCGATACGCAGTATTTT
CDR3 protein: CAISNYGGPDTQYF

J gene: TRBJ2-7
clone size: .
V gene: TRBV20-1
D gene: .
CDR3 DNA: TGCAGTGCCGCCCGGGGGATTGTGAACGAGCAGTACTTC
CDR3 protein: CSAARGIVNEQYF

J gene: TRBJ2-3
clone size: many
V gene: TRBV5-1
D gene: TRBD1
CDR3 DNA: TGCGCCAGCAGCGTGGACAGGGGAGCAGATACGCAGTATTTT
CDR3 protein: CASSVDRGADTQYF

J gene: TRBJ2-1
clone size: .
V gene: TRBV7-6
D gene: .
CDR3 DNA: TGTGCCAGCAGCTTGGGGCGGAAGGGTGAGCAGTTCTTC
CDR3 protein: CASSLGRKGEQFF

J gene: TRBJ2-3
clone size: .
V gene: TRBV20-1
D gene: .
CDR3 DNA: TGCAGTGCTAAACAAGGAGGTGGAACAGATACGCAGTATTTT
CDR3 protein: CSAKQGGGTDTQYF

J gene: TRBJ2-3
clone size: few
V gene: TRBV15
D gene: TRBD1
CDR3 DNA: TGTGCCACCAGCAGCCCCAGGGGGCTTGGAGATACGCAGTATTTT
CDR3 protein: CATSSPRGLGDTQYF

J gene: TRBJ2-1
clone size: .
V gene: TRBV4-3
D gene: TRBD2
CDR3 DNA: TGCGCCAGCAGCCAAGTCGCCCAACTTACTAGCGGCTCCTACAATGAGCAGTTCTTC
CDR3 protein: CASSQVAQLTSGSYNEQFF

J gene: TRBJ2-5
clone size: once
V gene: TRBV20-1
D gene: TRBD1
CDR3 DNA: TGCAGTGCTCGACCGGGACAGGGATTTGGAGAGACCCAGTACTTC
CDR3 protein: CSARPGQGFGETQYF

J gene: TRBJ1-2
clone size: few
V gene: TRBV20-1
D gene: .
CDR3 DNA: TGCAGTGCTAGAGACACGGGAGCTAACTATGGCTACACCTTC
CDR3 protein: CSARDTGANYGYTF

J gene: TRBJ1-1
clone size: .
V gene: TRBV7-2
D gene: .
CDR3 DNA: TGTGCCAGCAGCTTAGGTGTAGGGAACACTGAAGCTTTCTTT
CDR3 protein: CASSLGVGNTEAFF